This record looks at one TCR beta chain sequence and its context. Authors' methods: Estimation of nucleated cell counts relied on the amplification of reference gene primers. The repertoire was sequenced with immunoSEQ multiplex PCR; TCRdb's copy has only in-frame clones and lacks some. V, J and clone size are those of that table, while D and trimming were read from the DNA. The table includes some 210,000 clones, about 91% detected once. The sample originates from a study of blood T cell repertoires in COVID-19. The overall study: There were acute and convalescent COVID-19 samples, and they came from the United States, Italy and Spain. T cells, B-cell-depleted T cells, or PBMCs supplied cDNA or gDNA.

Source material: peripheral blood. The TCR originated in a woman between 40 and 50 years old with acute or convalescent COVID-19.

CDR3 residues: CASSFGAKYGYTF. The CDR3 DNA follows: TGTGCCAGCAGTTTCGGTGCGAAGTATGGCTACACCTTC. The chain employs TRBV12-3 or TRBV12-4 and TRBJ1-2; D gene uncertain. Between the trimmed V and J ends, which lost 3 bases and 5 bases, there was a span of 10 bases. CDR3 length: 13 residues.